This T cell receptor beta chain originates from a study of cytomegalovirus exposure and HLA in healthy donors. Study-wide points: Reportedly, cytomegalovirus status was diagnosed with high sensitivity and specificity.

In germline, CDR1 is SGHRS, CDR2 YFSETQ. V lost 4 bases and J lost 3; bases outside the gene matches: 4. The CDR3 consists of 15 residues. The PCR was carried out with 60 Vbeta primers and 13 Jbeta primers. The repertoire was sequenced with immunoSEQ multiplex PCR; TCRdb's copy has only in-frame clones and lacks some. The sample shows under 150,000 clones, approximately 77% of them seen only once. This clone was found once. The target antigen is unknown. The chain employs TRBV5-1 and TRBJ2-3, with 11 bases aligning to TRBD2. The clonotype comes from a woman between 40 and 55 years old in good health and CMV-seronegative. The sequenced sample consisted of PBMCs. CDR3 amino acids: CASSPGLAVTDTQYF. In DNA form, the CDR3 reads TGCGCCAGCAGCCCGGGACTAGCGGTGACAGATACGCAGTATTTT.